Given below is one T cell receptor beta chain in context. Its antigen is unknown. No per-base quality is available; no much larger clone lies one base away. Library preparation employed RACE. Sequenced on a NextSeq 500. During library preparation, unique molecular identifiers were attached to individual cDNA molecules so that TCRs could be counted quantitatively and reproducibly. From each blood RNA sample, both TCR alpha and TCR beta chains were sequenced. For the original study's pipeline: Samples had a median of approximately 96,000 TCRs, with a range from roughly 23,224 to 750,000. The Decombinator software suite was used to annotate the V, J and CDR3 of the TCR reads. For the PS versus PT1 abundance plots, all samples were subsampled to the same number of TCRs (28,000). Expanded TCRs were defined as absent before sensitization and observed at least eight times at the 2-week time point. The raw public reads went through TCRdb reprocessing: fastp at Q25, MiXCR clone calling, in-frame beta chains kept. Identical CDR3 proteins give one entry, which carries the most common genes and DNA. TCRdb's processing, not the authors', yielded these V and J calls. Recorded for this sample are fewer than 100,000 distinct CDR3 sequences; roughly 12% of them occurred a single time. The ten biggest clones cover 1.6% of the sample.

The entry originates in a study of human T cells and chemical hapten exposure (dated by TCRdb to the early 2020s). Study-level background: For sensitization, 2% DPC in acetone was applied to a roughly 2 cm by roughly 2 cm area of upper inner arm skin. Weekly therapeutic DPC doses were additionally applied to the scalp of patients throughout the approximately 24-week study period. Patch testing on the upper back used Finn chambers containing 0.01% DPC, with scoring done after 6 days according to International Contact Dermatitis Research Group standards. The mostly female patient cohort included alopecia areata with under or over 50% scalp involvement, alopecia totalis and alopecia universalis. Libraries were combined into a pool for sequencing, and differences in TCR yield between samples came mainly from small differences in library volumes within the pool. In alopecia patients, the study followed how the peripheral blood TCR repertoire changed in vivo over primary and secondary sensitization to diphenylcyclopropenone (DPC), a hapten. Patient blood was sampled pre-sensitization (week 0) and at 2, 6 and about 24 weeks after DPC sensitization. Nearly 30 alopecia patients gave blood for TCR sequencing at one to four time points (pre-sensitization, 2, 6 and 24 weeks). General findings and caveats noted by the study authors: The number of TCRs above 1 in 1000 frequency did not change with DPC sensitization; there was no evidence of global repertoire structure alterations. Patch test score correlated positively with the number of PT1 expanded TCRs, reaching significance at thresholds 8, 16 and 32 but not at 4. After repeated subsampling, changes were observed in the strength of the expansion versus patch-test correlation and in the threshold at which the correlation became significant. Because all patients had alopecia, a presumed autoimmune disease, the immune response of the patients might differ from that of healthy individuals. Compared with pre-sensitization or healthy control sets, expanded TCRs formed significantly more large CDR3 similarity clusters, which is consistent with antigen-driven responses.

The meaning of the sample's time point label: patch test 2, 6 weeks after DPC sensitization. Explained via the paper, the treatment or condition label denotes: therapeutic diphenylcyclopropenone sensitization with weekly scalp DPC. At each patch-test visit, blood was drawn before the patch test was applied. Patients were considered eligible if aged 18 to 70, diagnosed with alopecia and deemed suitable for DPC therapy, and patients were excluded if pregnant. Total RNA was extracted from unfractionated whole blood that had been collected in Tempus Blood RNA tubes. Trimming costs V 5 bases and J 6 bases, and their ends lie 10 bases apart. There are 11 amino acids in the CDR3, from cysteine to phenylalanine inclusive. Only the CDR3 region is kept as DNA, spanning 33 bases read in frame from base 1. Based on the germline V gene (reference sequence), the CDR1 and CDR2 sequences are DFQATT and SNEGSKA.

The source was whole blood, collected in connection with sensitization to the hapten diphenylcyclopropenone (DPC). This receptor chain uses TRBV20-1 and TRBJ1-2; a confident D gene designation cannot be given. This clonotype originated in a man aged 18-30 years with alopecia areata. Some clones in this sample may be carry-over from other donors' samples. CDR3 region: CSARLVDGYTF. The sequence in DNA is TGCAGTGCTCGACTAGTGGATGGCTACACCTTC.